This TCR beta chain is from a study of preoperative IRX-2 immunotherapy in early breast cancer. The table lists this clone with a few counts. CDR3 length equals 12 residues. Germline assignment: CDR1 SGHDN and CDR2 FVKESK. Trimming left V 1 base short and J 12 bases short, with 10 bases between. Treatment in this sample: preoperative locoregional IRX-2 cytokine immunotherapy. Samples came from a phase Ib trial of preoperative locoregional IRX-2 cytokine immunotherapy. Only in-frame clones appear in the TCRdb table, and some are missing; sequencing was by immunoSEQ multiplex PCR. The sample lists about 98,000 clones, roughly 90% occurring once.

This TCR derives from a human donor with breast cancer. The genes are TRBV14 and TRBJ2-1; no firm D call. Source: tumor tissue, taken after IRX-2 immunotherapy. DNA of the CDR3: TGTGCCAGCAGCCAAGTCCTGGTTTGGCAGTTCTTC. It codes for CASSQVLVWQFF.